These 9 T cell receptor beta chains share one sample of origin, sequenced in a study of CD4 and CD8 cells across lung adenocarcinoma regions. TCRdb ran MiXCR on the PCR reads and lists one entry per CDR3 protein. The profile shows some 11,000 distinct CDR3 sequences, 53% of them singletons. The sequencing sample was made of CD4+ T cells from the center of a lung tumor. The origin of the receptors is a male donor with lung adenocarcinoma. The CD4 and CD8 labels of this study may be unreliable.

The chain employs TRBV7-2 and TRBJ2-3; 11 bases match TRBD2. The CDR3 covers 16 residues. Trimming cost V 2 bases and J 6 bases; bases outside gene matches: 7. Germline-derived CDR1 and CDR2 are SGHTA and FQGNSA. CDR3: CASSLRRGTSGDTQYF. The CDR3 nucleotides read TGTGCCAGCAGCTTAAGGAGAGGGACTAGCGGTGATACGCAGTATTTT. Complete variable domain (other parts from reference TRBV7-2 and TRBJ2-3): GAGVSQSPSNKVTEKGKDVELRCDPISGHTALYWYRQSLGQGLEFLIYFQGNSAPDKSGLPSDRFSAERTGGSVSTLTIQRTQQEDSAVYLCASSLRRGTSGDTQYFGPGTRLTVL.

Ten or more counts support this clonotype. The chain carries TRBV7-2 and TRBJ2-5, with 15 positions matching TRBD2. The DNA end is more similar to TRBJ2-7, so the J call may be wrong. Germline CDR1 is SGHTA and CDR2 is FQGNSA. CDR3 length: 16 residues. The CDR3 loop reads CASSPGTSGRIHEQYF. In nucleotides, the CDR3 is TGTGCCAGCAGCCCCGGGACTAGCGGGAGGATCCACGAGCAGTACTTC.

This chain connects TRBV28 to TRBJ1-1; TRBD1 might be the D (6 bases). V was cut by 7 bases and J by 6 bases, with 21 bases left in between. CDR1 is MDHEN, CDR2 SYDVKM, per germline. The CDR3 has 15 amino acids. The CDR3 nucleotides are TGTGCCAGCAATTTTCCCGGGGGCGGAGAGTCTGAAGCTTTCTTT. It encodes CASNFPGGGESEAFF.

The genes are TRBV4-1 and TRBJ2-1, with 15 bases fitting TRBD2. The germline CDR1 and CDR2 sequences are MGHRA and YSYEKL. The CDR3 is 21 residues long. V lost 4 bases, J lost 0 bases, and 13 bases stayed unmatched. The CDR3 loop is CASSPTEGTSGRKSSYNEQFF. The DNA for the CDR3 is TGCGCCAGCAGCCCGACGGAAGGGACTAGCGGGAGGAAAAGCTCCTACAATGAGCAGTTCTTC.

In the case of this clonotype: At one end the junction does not follow the germline gene, possibly because of a read error. The chain is built from TRBV12-3 or TRBV12-4 and TRBJ2-3, with D tentatively TRBD1 or TRBD2 (5 bases each). The CDR3 is made up of 15 amino acids. The CDR3 DNA sequence: TGTGCCAGCAGGTTCGGATCTGGGGGTACAGAGACCCAGTATTTC. Protein: CASRFGSGGTETQYF.

Concerning this clonotype itself: Germline is not matched at one junction end, which may reflect a read error. The rearrangement links TRBV10-3 to TRBJ2-2, with D perhaps TRBD1 or TRBD2 (5 bases each). The CDR3 has 15 residues. CDR1 ENHRY and CDR2 SYGVKD come from the germline V gene. The CDR3 DNA sequence: TGTGCCATGAGCGTACAGGCTGTGAACACCGGGGCGCTGTTTTTT. Translating gives CAMSVQAVNTGALFF.

As for this clonotype: Compared with germline, one end of the junction differs, possibly owing to a read error. The chain joins TRBV6-1 to TRBJ2-5; 9 bases align to TRBD2. This CDR3 spans 19 amino acids. CDR1 MNHNS and CDR2 SASEGT come from the germline V gene. In nucleotides, the CDR3 is TGTGCCAGCACCTCCGCGGGGGGGGCGGGGGTAAGTGACCCAGAGACCCAGTATTTC. Translating gives CASTSAGGAGVSDPETQYF.

This clonotype counts as medium-sized. The V and J genes are TRBV6-1 and TRBJ1-5; the D is unclear. Germline assignment: CDR1 MNHNS and CDR2 SASEGT. Trimming took off 8 bases at V and 2 bases at J, with 7 bases between the two ends. CDR3 length: 12 amino acids. CDR3 sequence: CASGQRNQPQHF. The CDR3 DNA sequence: TGTGCCAGCGGGCAGCGCAATCAGCCCCAGCATTTT.

This chain joins TRBV7-2 and TRBJ2-2, with D possibly being TRBD1 or TRBD2 (5 bases each). CDR1 and CDR2 (germline): SGHTA, FQGNSA. The length of the CDR3 is 12 residues. The germline V and J ends were trimmed by 9 bases and 16 bases, with 21 bases remaining between them. DNA for the CDR3: TGTGCCAGGGCCTTCAACACCGGGACGCAGTTTTTT. Protein product: CARAFNTGTQFF.